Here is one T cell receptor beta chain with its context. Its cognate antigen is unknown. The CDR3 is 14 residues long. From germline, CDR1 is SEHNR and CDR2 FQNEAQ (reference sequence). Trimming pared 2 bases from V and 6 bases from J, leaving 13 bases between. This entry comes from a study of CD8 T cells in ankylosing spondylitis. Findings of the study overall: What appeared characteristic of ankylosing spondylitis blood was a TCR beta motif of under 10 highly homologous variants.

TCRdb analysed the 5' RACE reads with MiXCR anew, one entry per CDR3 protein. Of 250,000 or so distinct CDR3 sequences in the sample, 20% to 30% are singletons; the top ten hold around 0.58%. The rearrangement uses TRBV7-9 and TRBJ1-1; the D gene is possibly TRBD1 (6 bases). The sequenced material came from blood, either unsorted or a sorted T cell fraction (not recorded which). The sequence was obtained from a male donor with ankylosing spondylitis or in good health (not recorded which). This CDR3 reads CASSLPEGDAEAFF. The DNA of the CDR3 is TGTGCCAGCAGCTTACCAGAGGGGGACGCTGAAGCTTTCTTT.